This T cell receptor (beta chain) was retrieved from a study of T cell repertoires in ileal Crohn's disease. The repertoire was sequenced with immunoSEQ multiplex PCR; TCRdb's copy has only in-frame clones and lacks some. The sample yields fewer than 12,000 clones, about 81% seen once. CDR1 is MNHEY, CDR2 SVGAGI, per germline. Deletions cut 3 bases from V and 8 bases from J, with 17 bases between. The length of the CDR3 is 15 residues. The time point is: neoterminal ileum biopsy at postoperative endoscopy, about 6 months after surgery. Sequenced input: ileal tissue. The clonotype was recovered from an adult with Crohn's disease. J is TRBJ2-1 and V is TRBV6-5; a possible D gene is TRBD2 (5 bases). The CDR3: CASSYSGQEGYEQFF. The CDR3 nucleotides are TGTGCCAGCAGTTATTCCGGTCAAGAGGGCTATGAGCAGTTCTTC.